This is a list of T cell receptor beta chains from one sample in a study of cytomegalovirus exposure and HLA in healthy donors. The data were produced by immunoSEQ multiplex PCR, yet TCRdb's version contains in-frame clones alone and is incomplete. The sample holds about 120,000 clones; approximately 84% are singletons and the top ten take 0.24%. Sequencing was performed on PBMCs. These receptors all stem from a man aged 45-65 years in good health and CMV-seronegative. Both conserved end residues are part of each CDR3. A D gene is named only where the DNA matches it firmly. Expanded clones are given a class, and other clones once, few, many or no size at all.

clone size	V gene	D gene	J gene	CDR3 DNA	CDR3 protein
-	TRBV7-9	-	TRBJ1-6	TGTGCCAGCAGCTTCCCCCCGCAGGGGCTCTATAATTCACCCCTCCACTTT	CASSFPPQGLYNSPLHF
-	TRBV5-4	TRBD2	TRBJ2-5	TGTGCCAGCAGCCAGGGACTACAAGAGACCCAGTACTTC	CASSQGLQETQYF
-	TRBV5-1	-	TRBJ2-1	TGCGCCAGCAGCTTGGTTCGCAATGAGCAGTTCTTC	CASSLVRNEQFF
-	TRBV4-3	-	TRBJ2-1	TGCGCCAGCAGCCAAGTGGGGACACCCCACAATGAGCAGTTCTTC	CASSQVGTPHNEQFF
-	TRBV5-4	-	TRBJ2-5	TGTGCCAGCAGCTCCCTAAAGGACACCCCGGAGACCCAGTACTTC	CASSSLKDTPETQYF
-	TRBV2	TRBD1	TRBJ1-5	TGTGCCAGCAGTGAGTTGGGGGACAGGGGTTGGCATTTT	CASSELGDRGWHF
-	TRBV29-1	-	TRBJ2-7	TGCAGCGTTGAAAGTAGAGACTACGAGCAGTACTTC	CSVESRDYEQYF
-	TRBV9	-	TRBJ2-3	TGTGCCAGCAGCGAGTCGACAGCTAACACAGATACGCAGTATTTT	CASSESTANTDTQYF
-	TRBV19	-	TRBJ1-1	TGTGCCAGTAGTAAGCGTGATAGCGTTGGGACTGAAGCTTTCTTT	CASSKRDSVGTEAFF
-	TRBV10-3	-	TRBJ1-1	TGTGCCATCAGTGGTGGGGGGGACACTGAAGCTTTCTTT	CAISGGGDTEAFF
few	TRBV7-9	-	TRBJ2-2	TGTGCCAGCAGCTTAGGGGGCAGAGACACCGGGGAGCTGTTTTTT	CASSLGGRDTGELFF
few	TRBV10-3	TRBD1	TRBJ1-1	TGTGCCATCAAGCAGCCAGGACAGGGTTTATTGAACACTGAAGCTTTCTTT	CAIKQPGQGLLNTEAFF
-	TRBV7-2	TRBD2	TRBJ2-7	TGTGCCAGCAGCTTAGCGCCCAGCGGGATTCTCTCCTACGAGCAGTACTTC	CASSLAPSGILSYEQYF
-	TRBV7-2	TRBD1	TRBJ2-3	TGTGCCAGCAGCGCCGGGACAGGGCCCGTCACAGATACGCAGTATTTT	CASSAGTGPVTDTQYF
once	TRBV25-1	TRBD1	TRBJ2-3	TGTGCCAGCAGGGACAGGGTGACAGATACGCAGTATTTT	CASRDRVTDTQYF
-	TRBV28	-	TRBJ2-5	TGTGCCAGCAGTGTGACGGGACTGGCTCAAACCCAGTACTTC	CASSVTGLAQTQYF
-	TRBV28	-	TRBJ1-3	TGTGCCAGCAGTTTCCTGCAGGGTTCCGGAAACACCATATATTTT	CASSFLQGSGNTIYF